What follows is one TCR beta chain and its context. Its antigen is unknown. The method was immunoSEQ multiplex PCR; TCRdb's version includes in-frame clones alone and lacks a portion of them. This table has 40,000 to 60,000 clones, roughly 73% appearing once. The data were obtained in a study of early stage breast cancer tumors. Overall study context: Of roughly 17 invasive breast tumors, about a dozen were hormone receptor-positive, HER2-negative. Study results and caveats: Unsorted bulk genomic DNA sequencing lacked pairing and functional marker data.

The V gene end was trimmed by 7 bases and the J gene end by 8 bases; junction bases not matched to a gene: 6. The germline CDR1 and CDR2 sequences are SEHNR and FQNEAQ (reference sequence). The CDR3 is 12 residues long. The sequenced sample consisted of blood. The chain has TRBV7-9 and TRBJ1-2, with 8 bases that match TRBD1. This receptor was obtained from a person aged 35-50 years with breast cancer. The CDR3 loop reads CASTSQGAGYTF. The DNA of the CDR3 is TGTGCCAGCACCTCCCAGGGGGCCGGCTACACCTTC.